The rows below give T cell receptor beta chains drawn from one sample of a study of cytomegalovirus exposure and HLA in healthy donors. The method was immunoSEQ multiplex PCR; TCRdb's version includes in-frame clones alone and lacks a portion of them. The sample holds approximately 61,000 clones; roughly 66% are singletons and the top ten take 3% to 3.5%. Material: PBMCs. The origin of the receptors is a woman aged 50 to 60 in good health and CMV-seronegative. CDR3s include the opening cysteine and the closing phenylalanine or tryptophan. The order of the fields is clone size, D gene, J gene, V gene, CDR3 DNA, CDR3 protein. D genes are given only for firm matches. Not every row has a clone size; where given, it reads once, few, many or a size class.

NA	NA	TRBJ2-7	TRBV5-1	TGCGCCAGCAGCTCGATCCCGCAGGGGCGCAACGAGCAGTACTTC	CASSSIPQGRNEQYF
once	TRBD1	TRBJ2-7	TRBV18	TGTGCCAGCTCGAAGGACAGGGACGGGTTAGAGCAGTACTTC	CASSKDRDGLEQYF
NA	NA	TRBJ2-7	TRBV27	TGTGCCAGCACCCAAAGAGGAGGGGTCTACGAGCAGTACTTC	CASTQRGGVYEQYF
NA	TRBD2	TRBJ2-7	TRBV5-6	TGTGCCAGCAGCTCTGTCCTACTAGCGGGAGGCTTCTACGAGCAGTACTTC	CASSSVLLAGGFYEQYF
NA	NA	TRBJ2-6	TRBV28	TGTGCCAGCAGTTCTATTTCCCGGAGCGGTGCCAACGTCCTGACTTTC	CASSSISRSGANVLTF
NA	TRBD2	TRBJ2-7	TRBV6-5	TGTGCCAGCAGTTACGAACTAGCGGGAAGCTACGAGCAGTACTTC	CASSYELAGSYEQYF
NA	NA	TRBJ2-7	TRBV10-3	TGTGCCATCACCGTAACCCTAGGTACCCCCGAGCAGTACTTC	CAITVTLGTPEQYF
NA	NA	TRBJ2-3	TRBV5-1	TGCGCCAGCAGCTCCTTCGGAGCGGCAGATACGCAGTATTTT	CASSSFGAADTQYF
NA	NA	TRBJ2-7	TRBV4-2	TGTGCCAGCAGCCAACCTAGACAGGGGAGGGCTATCGAGCAGTACTTC	CASSQPRQGRAIEQYF
few	NA	TRBJ1-1	TRBV6-1	TGTGCCAGCAGGACGGCGGGCACTGAAGCTTTCTTT	CASRTAGTEAFF
once	TRBD1	TRBJ1-4	TRBV4-3	TGCGCCAGCAGCCAAGATGGGGGGACAGGGAGGATTGGTGGGTTAACTAATGAAAAACTGTTTTTT	CASSQDGGTGRIGGLTNEKLFF
once	TRBD2	TRBJ2-3	TRBV5-1	TGCGCCAGCAGAGAGACTAGCGGAGATACGCAGTATTTT	CASRETSGDTQYF
once	NA	TRBJ1-2	TRBV29-1	TGCAGCGGGCGACACGAGTATGGCTACACCTTC	CSGRHEYGYTF
NA	NA	TRBJ1-1	TRBV10-3	TGTGCCATCAGCACACATCAGGCAGGGCTCGACACTGAAGCTTTCTTT	CAISTHQAGLDTEAFF
NA	NA	TRBJ1-2	TRBV27	TGTGCCAGCAGTTCCGACAGCTATGGCTACACCTTC	CASSSDSYGYTF
NA	TRBD2	TRBJ2-2	TRBV5-4	TGTGCCAGCAGCTTAGCGGGAGGTAACACCGGGGAGCTGTTTTTT	CASSLAGGNTGELFF
NA	TRBD1	TRBJ1-5	TRBV4-1	TGCGCCAGCAGCCAAGAAGGCCCCGGGACAGGTAGCAATCAGCCCCAGCATTTT	CASSQEGPGTGSNQPQHF
NA	NA	TRBJ1-4	TRBV28	TGTGCCGCACGCAGGGGAGCTGAAAAACTGTTTTTT	CAARRGAEKLFF
NA	NA	TRBJ1-1	TRBV11-2	TGTGCCAGCAGCTTAACCACAGGGCTAGCTTTCTTT	CASSLTTGLAFF
NA	TRBD2	TRBJ2-1	TRBV9	TGTGCCAGCAGCATCACTAGCGGGTCCTACAATGAGCAGTTCTTC	CASSITSGSYNEQFF
NA	TRBD2	TRBJ2-1	TRBV4-1	TGCGCCAGCAGCCAAGAGACTAGCGATGAGCAGTTCTTC	CASSQETSDEQFF
NA	NA	TRBJ1-1	TRBV28	TGTGCCAGCAGTTTACGGGGTGGTGAAGCTTTCTTT	CASSLRGGEAFF
NA	TRBD1	TRBJ2-5	TRBV19	TGTGCCAGTAGTACCATTTGGACAGGGGCCCCGTCCCAGTACTTC	CASSTIWTGAPSQYF
NA	NA	TRBJ1-1	TRBV2	TGTGCCAGCAGTGACAGCGGGGTGGGGAACACTGAAGCTTTCTTT	CASSDSGVGNTEAFF
NA	NA	TRBJ2-7	TRBV28	TGTGCCAGCAGTTCCTACTCTAGCGTTAGTTCCTACGAGCAGTACTTC	CASSSYSSVSSYEQYF
NA	NA	TRBJ2-3	TRBV9	TGTGCCAGTGTCCGGGACTCGGATTTAGATACGCAGTATTTT	CASVRDSDLDTQYF
few	NA	TRBJ2-3	TRBV9	TGTGCCAGCAGCGTAGGGGCCGCCCGCACAGATACGCAGTATTTT	CASSVGAARTDTQYF
NA	NA	TRBJ1-2	TRBV6-5	TGTGCCAGCAGTTACTCGAGCAGGCCAGGGGGCTACACCTTC	CASSYSSRPGGYTF
few	NA	TRBJ1-2	TRBV27	TGTGCCAGCAGTTTAAGTCTGTTCCAGACGGGAAACTATGGCTACACCTTC	CASSLSLFQTGNYGYTF
NA	TRBD2	TRBJ2-3	TRBV4-2	TGTGCCAGCAGCCCGGGGGGTAGCGCAGATACGCAGTATTTT	CASSPGGSADTQYF
NA	NA	TRBJ1-1	TRBV5-1	TGCGCCAGCAGCGTGGGCCCTATGAACACTGAAGCTTTCTTT	CASSVGPMNTEAFF
NA	NA	TRBJ2-3	TRBV2	TGTGCCAGCAGCTTGACATGGGGCCCAACCTCTAATACGCAGTATTTT	CASSLTWGPTSNTQYF
NA	TRBD2	TRBJ2-7	TRBV5-1	TGCGCCAGCAGCTTGGCCCTAGCGGGAGTTTACGAGCAGTACTTC	CASSLALAGVYEQYF
NA	NA	TRBJ1-5	TRBV19	TGTGCCAGTAGTATCTCCGCAGGGTATAGCAATCAGCCCCAGCATTTT	CASSISAGYSNQPQHF
few	NA	TRBJ2-7	TRBV15	TGTGCCACCAGCAGGCTCCTAGAAAAGACCTACGAGCAGTACTTC	CATSRLLEKTYEQYF
NA	NA	TRBJ1-1	TRBV7-9	TGTGCCAGCAGCTTAAGCGCGGAGACGGTGGCTTTCTTT	CASSLSAETVAFF
once	TRBD1	TRBJ2-7	TRBV7-2	TGTGCCAGCAGCTTGACAGGGAACTACGAGCAGTACTTC	CASSLTGNYEQYF
few	NA	TRBJ2-7	TRBV2	TGTGCCACCAGGGTGACAGAGAGCTCCTACGAGCAGTACTTC	CATRVTESSYEQYF
NA	NA	TRBJ2-5	TRBV6-5	TGTGCCAGCAGTTACTCCCTAGCCCAAGAGACCCAGTACTTC	CASSYSLAQETQYF
NA	TRBD1	TRBJ1-2	TRBV6-5	TGTGCCAGCAGTCCGAGGCGGGACAGCTACTATGGCTACACCTTC	CASSPRRDSYYGYTF
few	TRBD1	TRBJ1-1	TRBV10-3	TGTGCCATCAGGGGACAGGGTGAGGCTTTCTTT	CAIRGQGEAFF
NA	TRBD2	TRBJ2-1	TRBV5-1	TGCGCCAGCAGCCTGGGACTACGCGGCTCCTACAATGAGCAGTTCTTC	CASSLGLRGSYNEQFF
NA	NA	TRBJ1-4	TRBV5-1	TGCGCCAGCAGCCCTTTGGCCCGTGAAAAACTGTTTTTT	CASSPLAREKLFF
NA	NA	TRBJ1-1	TRBV4-1	TGCGCCAGCAGCCCGTGGCCCCGTCCCATCTCGAACACTGAAGCTTTCTTT	CASSPWPRPISNTEAFF
NA	TRBD2	TRBJ2-1	TRBV7-9	TGTGCCAGCGATCCCGGTCGGCTAGCGGAGAGCTCCTACAATGAGCAGTTCTTC	CASDPGRLAESSYNEQFF
NA	TRBD1	TRBJ2-7	TRBV6-6	TGTGCCAGCAGGGACAGGGCCTACGAGCAGTACTTC	CASRDRAYEQYF
few	TRBD2	TRBJ2-5	TRBV7-7	TGTGCTAGCAGCTTAGGCTCTAGCGGGAGGGCATCAGAGACCCAGTACTTC	CASSLGSSGRASETQYF
few	TRBD1	TRBJ1-4	TRBV28	TGTGCCAGCAGTTTGCTCCAGGGGGCGGTGGAAAAACTGTTTTTT	CASSLLQGAVEKLFF
few	NA	TRBJ1-3	TRBV4-1	TGCGCCAGCAGCCAACTAGCCTCGAGCTCTGGAAACACCATATATTTT	CASSQLASSSGNTIYF
NA	NA	TRBJ2-1	TRBV6-5	TGTGCCACCCGAACCCCGGGCGGGGAGCAGTTCTTC	CATRTPGGEQFF